This TCR beta chain was documented in a study of T cell responses to AZD1222 COVID-19 vaccine. Study-wide results and caveats: Targets within unmutated variant regions were reportedly found for nearly half of spike-specific TCRs. Clonal diversity was possibly underestimated; the donors were predominantly white British and more often female.

Of note for this clone: As yet, its antigen is unknown.

The repertoire was sequenced with immunoSEQ multiplex PCR; TCRdb's copy has only in-frame clones and lacks some. Counted here are 90,000 to 150,000 clones, around nine tenths occurring once; the ten biggest clones make up approximately 12%. The CDR3 is 15 residues long. Germline CDR1 and CDR2: SGHTA and FQGTGA. V was pared by 0 bases and J by 3 bases, with 11 bases between. The starting material was peripheral blood, obtained on day 0 of AZD1222 vaccination. The rearrangement uses TRBV7-3 and TRBJ1-1; D is possibly TRBD1 (5 bases). The sequence was collected from an adult in good health. As DNA, the CDR3 is TGTGCCAGCAGCTTAACTATAGGGACCTACACTGAAGCTTTCTTT. It yields the protein CASSLTIGTYTEAFF.